This is a list of T cell receptor beta chains from one sample in a study of post-analysis software for immune sequencing data. In TCRdb, the PCR reads were re-called with MiXCR into one record per CDR3 protein. The profile shows over 150,000 distinct CDR3 sequences, 30% of them singletons. Material: blood. These receptors all come from a girl aged 10-17 years with multiple sclerosis. Both conserved end residues are part of each CDR3. D genes are given only for firm matches. Only some rows state a clone size, as once, few, many or a class for expanded clones.

d_gene,v_gene,j_gene,abundance,CDR3nt,CDR3aa
NA,TRBV7-2,TRBJ2-2,NA,TGTGCCAGCAGCTTCTCTGCGAACACCGGGGAGCTGTTTTTT,CASSFSANTGELFF
TRBD1,TRBV12-3/TRBV12-4,TRBJ2-7,few,TGTGCCAGCAGTCTTGAACCGGGACAGGGCTACGAGCAGTACTTC,CASSLEPGQGYEQYF
TRBD1,TRBV12-3/TRBV12-4,TRBJ1-1,few,TGTGCCAGCAGATTCGACAGGGACACTGAAGCTTTCTTT,CASRFDRDTEAFF
TRBD2,TRBV5-5,TRBJ2-1,many,TGTGCCAGCAGCTTGGATTACGGACTAGCGTGGAATGAGCAGTTCTTC,CASSLDYGLAWNEQFF
NA,TRBV14,TRBJ1-2,few,TGTGCCAGCAGCCAAGATGGGGAATACGACTACACCTTC,CASSQDGEYDYTF
TRBD2,TRBV4-1,TRBJ2-1,NA,TGCGCCAGCAGCCAAGAAGCCGCGGGAGTAAATGAGCAGTTCTTC,CASSQEAAGVNEQFF
TRBD2,TRBV9,TRBJ2-1,few,TGTGCCAGCAGCCGTTACGGGACTAGCATAACCGATGAGCAGTTCTTC,CASSRYGTSITDEQFF
TRBD1,TRBV3-1,TRBJ2-5,NA,TGTGCCAGCACTCGCACAGGGGCAAGGGAAGAGACCCAGTACTTC,CASTRTGAREETQYF
TRBD2,TRBV10-3,TRBJ2-1,NA,TGTGCCTCTTCCCCCCAAGCGGGATCGGCGGAGCAGTTCTTC,CASSPQAGSAEQFF
TRBD1,TRBV5-1,TRBJ2-7,many,TGCGCCAGCAGCACCAGGGACAGGACACAGCAGTACTTC,CASSTRDRTQQYF
TRBD1,TRBV4-2,TRBJ2-5,few,TGTGCCAGCAGCCAAGTATACCGGGACAGGGGTCGGGAGACCCAGTACTTC,CASSQVYRDRGRETQYF
TRBD2,TRBV6-1,TRBJ2-1,NA,TGTGCCAGCACCCTTCCGGTGGCTAGCGGGAGACGCTCCTACAATGAGCAGTTCTTC,CASTLPVASGRRSYNEQFF
TRBD1,TRBV19,TRBJ2-3,NA,TGTGCCAGCCGCGGGACAGGGGCAGATACGCAGTATTTT,CASRGTGADTQYF
NA,TRBV28,TRBJ2-7,NA,TGTGCCAGCAGTTTTGTAGCGTCCTACAATGAGCAGTACTTC,CASSFVASYNEQYF